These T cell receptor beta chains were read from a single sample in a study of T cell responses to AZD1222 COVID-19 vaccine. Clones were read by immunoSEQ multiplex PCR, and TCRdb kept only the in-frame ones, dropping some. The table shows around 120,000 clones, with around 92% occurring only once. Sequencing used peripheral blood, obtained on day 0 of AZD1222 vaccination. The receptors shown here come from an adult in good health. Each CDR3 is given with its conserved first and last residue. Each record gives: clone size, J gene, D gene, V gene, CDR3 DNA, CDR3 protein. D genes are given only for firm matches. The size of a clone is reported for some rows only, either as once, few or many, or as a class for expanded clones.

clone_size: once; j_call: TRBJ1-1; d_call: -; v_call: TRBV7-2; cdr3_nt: TGTGCCAGCAGCTTAGGTGCAGTTGAAGCTTTCTTT; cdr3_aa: CASSLGAVEAFF
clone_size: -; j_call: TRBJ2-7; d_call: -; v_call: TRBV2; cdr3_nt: TGTGCCAGCAGTGATTTAGGGGAGCAGTACTTC; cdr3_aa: CASSDLGEQYF
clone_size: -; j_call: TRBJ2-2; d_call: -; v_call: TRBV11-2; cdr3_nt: TGTGCCAGCAGCTTAAAAGCGGGCGCGGCCGGGGAGCTGTTTTTT; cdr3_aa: CASSLKAGAAGELFF
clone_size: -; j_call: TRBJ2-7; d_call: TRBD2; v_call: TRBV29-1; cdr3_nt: TGCAGCGTTGAAGACGAGCGGGGGGCCTCCTACGAGCAGTACTTC; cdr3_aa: CSVEDERGASYEQYF
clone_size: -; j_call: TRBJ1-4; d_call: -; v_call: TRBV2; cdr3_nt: TGTGCCAGCAGCGTATATATCAACCAAGCCTCTAATGAAAAACTGTTTTTT; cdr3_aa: CASSVYINQASNEKLFF
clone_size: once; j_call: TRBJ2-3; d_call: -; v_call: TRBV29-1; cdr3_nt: TGCAGCGTTGATAGGAGGGAGACAAAAAGCACAGATACGCAGTATTTT; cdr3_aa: CSVDRRETKSTDTQYF
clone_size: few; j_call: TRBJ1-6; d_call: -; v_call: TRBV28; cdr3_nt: TGTGCCAGCAGTGGCGGCTCCTATAATTCACCCCTCCACTTT; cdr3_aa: CASSGGSYNSPLHF
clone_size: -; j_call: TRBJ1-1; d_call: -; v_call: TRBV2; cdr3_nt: TGTGCCAGCAGTGGTACAGGGCGCGGCACTGAAGCTTTCTTT; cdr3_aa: CASSGTGRGTEAFF
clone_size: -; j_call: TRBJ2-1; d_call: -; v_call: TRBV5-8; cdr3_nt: TGTGCCAGCAGATGGGGCGGGGTGCTATACAATGAGCAGTTCTTC; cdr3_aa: CASRWGGVLYNEQFF
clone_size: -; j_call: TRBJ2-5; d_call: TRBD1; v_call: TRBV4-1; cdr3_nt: TGCGCCAGCAGCCAGGGAGAGGGGGCCGACCAAGAGACCCAGTACTTC; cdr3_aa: CASSQGEGADQETQYF
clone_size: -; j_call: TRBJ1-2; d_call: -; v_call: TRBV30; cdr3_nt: TGTGCCTGGATTAGGGGTAGCACCTATGGCTACACCTTC; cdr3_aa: CAWIRGSTYGYTF
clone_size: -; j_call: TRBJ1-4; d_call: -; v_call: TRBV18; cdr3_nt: TGTGCCAGCTCACTGCGACAGAAAAATGAAAAACTGTTTTTT; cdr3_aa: CASSLRQKNEKLFF
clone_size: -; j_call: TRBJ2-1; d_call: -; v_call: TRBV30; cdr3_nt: TGTGCCTGGAGTGTAAAAGCGGCCTACAATGAGCAGTTCTTC; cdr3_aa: CAWSVKAAYNEQFF
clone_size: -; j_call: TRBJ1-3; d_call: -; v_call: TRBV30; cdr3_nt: TGTGCCTGGAGCCCCGGTAGCTCTGGAAACACCATATATTTT; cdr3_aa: CAWSPGSSGNTIYF
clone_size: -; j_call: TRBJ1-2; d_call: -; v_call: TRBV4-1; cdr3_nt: TGCGCCAGCAGCCAAACGCAGGGTTCTAACTATGGCTACACCTTC; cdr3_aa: CASSQTQGSNYGYTF
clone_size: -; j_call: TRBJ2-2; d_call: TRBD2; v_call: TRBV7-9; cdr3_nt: TGTGCCAGCAGGCCTCTAGCGGGTACGCATAGGAACACCGGGGAGCTGTTTTTT; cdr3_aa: CASRPLAGTHRNTGELFF
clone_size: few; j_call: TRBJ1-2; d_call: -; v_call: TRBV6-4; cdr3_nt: TGTGCCAGCAGTGCTTCAGGAGGCGGCTACACCTTC; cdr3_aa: CASSASGGGYTF
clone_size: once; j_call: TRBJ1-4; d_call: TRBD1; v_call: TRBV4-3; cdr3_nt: TGCGCCAGCAGCCAAGACCCCTCAGGGGGGGAGGAAAAACTGTTTTTT; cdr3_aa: CASSQDPSGGEEKLFF
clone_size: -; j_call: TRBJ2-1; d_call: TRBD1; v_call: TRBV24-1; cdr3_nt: TGTGCCACCTCTAGACAGGGGGATTACAATGAGCAGTTCTTC; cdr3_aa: CATSRQGDYNEQFF
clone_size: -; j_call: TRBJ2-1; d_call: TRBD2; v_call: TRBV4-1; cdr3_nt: TGCGCCAGCAGCCACCTAGCGGGACAGACCTACAATGAGCAGTTCTTC; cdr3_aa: CASSHLAGQTYNEQFF
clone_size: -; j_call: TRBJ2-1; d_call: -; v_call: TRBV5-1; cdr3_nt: TGCGCCAGCAGCTTAGCCCGGGGGAATGAGCAGTTCTTC; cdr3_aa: CASSLARGNEQFF
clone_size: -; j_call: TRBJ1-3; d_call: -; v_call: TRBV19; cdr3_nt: TGTGCCAGTAGTAGGACAGTGAGCTCTGGAAACACCATATATTTT; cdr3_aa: CASSRTVSSGNTIYF
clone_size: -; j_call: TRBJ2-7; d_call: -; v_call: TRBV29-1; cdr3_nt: TGCAGCGTTGTTAAAGGGGGCGAGCAGTACTTC; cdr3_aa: CSVVKGGEQYF
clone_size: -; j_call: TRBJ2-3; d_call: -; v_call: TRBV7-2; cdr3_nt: TGTGCCAGCGGGGGAGATACGCAGTATTTT; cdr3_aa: CASGGDTQYF
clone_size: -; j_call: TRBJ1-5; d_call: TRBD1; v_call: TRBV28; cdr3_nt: TGTGCCAGCAGGGAAACCGCAGGGGGAGGACAGCCCCAGCATTTT; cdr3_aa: CASRETAGGGQPQHF
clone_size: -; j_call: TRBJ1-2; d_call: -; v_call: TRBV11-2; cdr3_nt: TGTGCCAGCAGCTTATGGACAGGCTACACCTTC; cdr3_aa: CASSLWTGYTF
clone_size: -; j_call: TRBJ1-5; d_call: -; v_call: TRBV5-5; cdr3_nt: TGTGCCACCCTTGCTCGGGTAATGGTCGAAGGCAATCAGCCCCAGCATTTT; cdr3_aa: CATLARVMVEGNQPQHF
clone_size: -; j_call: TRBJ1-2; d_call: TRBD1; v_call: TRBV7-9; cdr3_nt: TGTGCCAGCAGCATAGGACAGGGGGATCTTGGCTACACCTTC; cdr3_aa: CASSIGQGDLGYTF
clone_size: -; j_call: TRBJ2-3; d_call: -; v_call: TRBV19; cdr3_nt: TGTGCCAGTAGTGATTCGGCTAGCGCGGCAGATACGCAGTATTTT; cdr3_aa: CASSDSASAADTQYF